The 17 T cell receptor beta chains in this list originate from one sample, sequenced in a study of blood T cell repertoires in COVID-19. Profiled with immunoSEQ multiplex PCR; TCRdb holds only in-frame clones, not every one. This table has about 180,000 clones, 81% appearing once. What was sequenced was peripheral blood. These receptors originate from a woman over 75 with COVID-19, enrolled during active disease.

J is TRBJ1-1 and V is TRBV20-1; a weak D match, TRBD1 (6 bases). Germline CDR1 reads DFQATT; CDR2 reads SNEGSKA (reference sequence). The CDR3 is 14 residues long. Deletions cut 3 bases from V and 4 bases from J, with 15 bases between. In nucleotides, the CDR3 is TGCAGTGCTAGTAATCAGGGGTGGGGCACTGAAGCTTTCTTT. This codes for CSASNQGWGTEAFF.

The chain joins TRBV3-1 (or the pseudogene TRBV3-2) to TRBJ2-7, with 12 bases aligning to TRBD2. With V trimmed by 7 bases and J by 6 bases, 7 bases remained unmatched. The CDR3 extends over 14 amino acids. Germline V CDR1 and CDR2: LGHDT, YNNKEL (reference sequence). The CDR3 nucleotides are TGTGCCAGCAAACCTAGCGGGGGGGCCTCCGAGCAGTACTTC. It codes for CASKPSGGASEQYF.

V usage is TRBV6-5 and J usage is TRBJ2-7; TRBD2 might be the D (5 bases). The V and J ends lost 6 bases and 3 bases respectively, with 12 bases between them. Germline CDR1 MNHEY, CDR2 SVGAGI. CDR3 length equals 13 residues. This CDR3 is CASRTGNSYEQYF. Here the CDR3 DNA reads TGTGCCAGCAGAACGGGGAATAGCTACGAGCAGTACTTC.

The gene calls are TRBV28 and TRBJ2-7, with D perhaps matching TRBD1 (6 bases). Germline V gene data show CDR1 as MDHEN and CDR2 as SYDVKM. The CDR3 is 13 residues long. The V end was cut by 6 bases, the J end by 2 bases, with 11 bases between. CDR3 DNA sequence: TGTGCCAGCAGGAAAGGGGGTCCCTACGAGCAGTACTTC. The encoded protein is CASRKGGPYEQYF.

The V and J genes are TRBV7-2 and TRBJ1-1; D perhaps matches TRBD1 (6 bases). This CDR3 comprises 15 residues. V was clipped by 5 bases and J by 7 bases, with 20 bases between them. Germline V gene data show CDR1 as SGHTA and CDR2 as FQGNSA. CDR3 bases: TGTGCCAGCAGCACTCCTACCAGGGGCGGCCGTGAAGCTTTCTTT. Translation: CASSTPTRGGREAFF.

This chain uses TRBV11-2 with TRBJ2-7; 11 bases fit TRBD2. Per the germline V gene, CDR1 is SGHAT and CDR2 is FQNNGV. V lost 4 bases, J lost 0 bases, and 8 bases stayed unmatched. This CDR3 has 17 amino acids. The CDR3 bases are TGTGCCAGCAGCTCAGGGGCACTAGCGGGAGTCTCCTACGAGCAGTACTTC. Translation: CASSSGALAGVSYEQYF.

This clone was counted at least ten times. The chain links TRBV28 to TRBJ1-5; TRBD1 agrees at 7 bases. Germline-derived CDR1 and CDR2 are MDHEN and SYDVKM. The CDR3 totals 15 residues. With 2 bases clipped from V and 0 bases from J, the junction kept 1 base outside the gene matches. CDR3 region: CASSLDRASNQPQHF. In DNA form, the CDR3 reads TGTGCCAGCAGTTTAGACAGGGCTAGCAATCAGCCCCAGCATTTT.

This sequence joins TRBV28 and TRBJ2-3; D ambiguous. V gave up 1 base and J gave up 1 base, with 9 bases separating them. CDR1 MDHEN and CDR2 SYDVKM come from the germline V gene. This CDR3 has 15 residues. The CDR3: CASSLFVVGTDTQYF. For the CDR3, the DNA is TGTGCCAGCAGTTTATTTGTCGTCGGCACAGATACGCAGTATTTT. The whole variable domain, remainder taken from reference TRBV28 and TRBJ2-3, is DVKVTQSSRYLVKRTGEKVFLECVQDMDHENMFWYRQDPGLGLRLIYFSYDVKMKEKGDIPEGYSVSREKKERFSLILESASTNQTSMYLCASSLFVVGTDTQYFGPGTRLTVL.

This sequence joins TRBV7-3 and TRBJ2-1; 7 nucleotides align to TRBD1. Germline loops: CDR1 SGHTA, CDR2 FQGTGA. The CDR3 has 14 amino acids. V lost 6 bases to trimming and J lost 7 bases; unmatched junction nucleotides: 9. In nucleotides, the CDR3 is TGTGCCAGCAGTCTCCCGGGACAGCCAAATGAGCAGTTCTTC. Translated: CASSLPGQPNEQFF.

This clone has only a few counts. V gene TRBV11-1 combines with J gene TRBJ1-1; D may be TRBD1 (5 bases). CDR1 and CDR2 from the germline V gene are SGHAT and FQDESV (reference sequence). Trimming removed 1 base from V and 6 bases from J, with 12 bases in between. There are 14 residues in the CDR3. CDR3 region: CASSLGVGGSEAFF. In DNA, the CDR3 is TGTGCCAGCAGCTTAGGCGTTGGGGGGTCTGAAGCTTTCTTT.

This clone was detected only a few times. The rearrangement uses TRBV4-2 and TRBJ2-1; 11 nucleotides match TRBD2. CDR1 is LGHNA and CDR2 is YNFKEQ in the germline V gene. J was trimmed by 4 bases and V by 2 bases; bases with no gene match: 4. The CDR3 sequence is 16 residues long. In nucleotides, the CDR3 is TGTGCCAGCAGCCAAATGGGACTAGCGGAATACAATGAGCAGTTCTTC. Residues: CASSQMGLAEYNEQFF.

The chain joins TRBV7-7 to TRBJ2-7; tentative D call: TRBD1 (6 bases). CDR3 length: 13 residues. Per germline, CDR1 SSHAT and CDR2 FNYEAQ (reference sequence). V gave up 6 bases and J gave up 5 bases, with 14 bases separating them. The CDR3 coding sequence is TGTGCCAGCAGTCTCGACAGGTTCAACGAGCAGTACTTC. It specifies CASSLDRFNEQYF.

This CDR3 is CASSLTSLETDTQYF. The CDR3 nucleotides read TGCGCCAGCAGCTTAACCTCTCTAGAGACCGATACGCAGTATTTT. V usage is TRBV5-1 and J usage is TRBJ2-3; D ambiguous. The CDR3 is 15 residues long. Trimming pared 2 bases from V and 6 bases from J, leaving 16 bases between. Germline lookup yields CDR1 SGHRS and CDR2 YFSETQ.

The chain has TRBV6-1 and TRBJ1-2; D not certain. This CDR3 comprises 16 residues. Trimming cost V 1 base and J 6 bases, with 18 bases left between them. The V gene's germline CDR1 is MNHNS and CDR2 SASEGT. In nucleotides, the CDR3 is TGTGCCAGCAGTGAAGTGGTGGCGGTTCAAGGTGATGGCTACACCTTC. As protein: CASSEVVAVQGDGYTF.

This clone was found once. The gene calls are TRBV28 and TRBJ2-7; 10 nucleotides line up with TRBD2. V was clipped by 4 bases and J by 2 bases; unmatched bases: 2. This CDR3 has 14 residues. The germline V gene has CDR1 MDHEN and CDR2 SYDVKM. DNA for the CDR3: TGTGCCAGCAGTTGGGGACTAGCGACCTACGAGCAGTACTTC. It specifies CASSWGLATYEQYF.

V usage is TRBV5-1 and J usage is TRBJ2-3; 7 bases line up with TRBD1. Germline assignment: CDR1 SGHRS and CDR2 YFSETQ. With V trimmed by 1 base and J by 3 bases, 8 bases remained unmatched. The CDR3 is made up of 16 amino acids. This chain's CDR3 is CASSLTTGLGTDTQYF. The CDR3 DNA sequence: TGCGCCAGCAGCTTGACGACAGGGTTGGGGACAGATACGCAGTATTTT.

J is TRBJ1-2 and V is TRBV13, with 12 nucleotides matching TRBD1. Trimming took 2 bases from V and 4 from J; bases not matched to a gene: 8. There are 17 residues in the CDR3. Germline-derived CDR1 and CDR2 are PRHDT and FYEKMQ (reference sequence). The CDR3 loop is CASSLFGTGGVGYGYTF. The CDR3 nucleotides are TGTGCCAGCAGCTTATTTGGGACAGGGGGCGTTGGCTATGGCTACACCTTC.